This record looks at one T cell receptor (beta chain) sequence and its context. The data were obtained in a study of T cells in Graves' hyperthyroidism and ophthalmopathy. TCR beta CDR3 regions were amplified from RNA transcripts. The HTBI primer set was used in a first-round RT-PCR of the TCR CDR3. MiXCR, run by TCRdb on the multiplex PCR reads, gives a single entry per CDR3 protein. Of about 840,000 distinct CDR3 sequences in the sample, 35% to 45% were seen once. Hyperthyroidism of Graves' type that showed no ophthalmopathy progression within 18 months was stable. V was shortened by 4 bases and J by 0 bases, with 14 bases between the two germline ends. This CDR3 contains 17 residues. Germline V gene lookup returns CDR1 SGHRS and CDR2 YFSETQ.

The receptor was isolated from a young man with Graves' hyperthyroidism. This rearrangement joins TRBV5-1 to TRBJ1-6; D is perhaps TRBD1 (5 bases). The sequencing input was blood. CDR3 amino acids: CASSTGLGSSYNSPLHF. CDR3 DNA: TGCGCCAGCAGCACGGGACTAGGGAGCTCCTATAATTCACCCCTCCACTTT.